This paragraph covers one T cell receptor beta chain sequence. Its antigen is not identified. Patients, 2 to 39 years old, had expanded memory T-cell proportions. CD4+ cells were sorted into CD25-high CD127-low regulatory cells and CD25-low CD127-high conventional cells. The sample is drawn from a study of regulatory T cells. Study-level results: Skewed V and J usage and few unique V-J pairs marked patient repertoires, most in Tregs. Hydrophobic residues at CDR3 positions 6 and 7 were enriched in conventional CD4+ T cells of CD3G-deficient patients.

Amplification used 52 TRBV primers and 13 TRBJ primers. The table came from immunoSEQ multiplex PCR; TCRdb's copy has only in-frame clones and leaves some out. This table holds tens of thousands of clones, approximately 93% found once. CDR1 and CDR2 (germline): MDHEN, SYDVKM. V was trimmed by 6 bases and J by 1 base, leaving 11 bases between them. CDR3 length equals 14 residues. The rearrangement links TRBV28 to TRBJ2-3; a weak D match, TRBD1 (7 bases). The sequencing input was conventional CD4+ T cells sorted from blood. The receptor's source is a child between 2 and 9 years old with CD3G deficiency. As DNA, the CDR3 is TGTGCCAGCAGCCAGGGGGGCGGCACAGATACGCAGTATTTT. Translating it yields CASSQGGGTDTQYF.